Listed here are 21 T cell receptor beta chains from one sample, sequenced in a study of patients with pleural tuberculosis. MiXCR was run by TCRdb on the reads, yielding one entry per CDR3 protein. This sample yields nearly 30,000 distinct CDR3 sequences, of which 15% to 20% are seen a single time; roughly 3.6% belongs to the top ten. Material: peripheral blood. The receptor set was obtained from a human donor with pleural tuberculosis.

With regard to this clonotype: A read error may explain this, as a much larger clone is one base away. The conserved phenylalanine or tryptophan is not found at the CDR3 terminus, so this likely reflects a read error. This rearrangement joins TRBV5-1 to TRBJ2-3, with 8 positions matching TRBD2. CDR3 length equals 19 residues. CDR1 SGHRS and CDR2 YFSETQ come from the germline V gene. The V and J ends lost 1 base and 6 bases, in that order; junction bases with no gene match: 19. CDR3 in amino acids: CASSLRLAGLSGTGDTQYL. DNA for the CDR3: TGCGCCAGCAGCTTGAGGCTAGCGGGCTTGTCGGGAACCGGGGATACGCAGTATCTT.

As concerns this clonotype: This CDR3 is missing its conserved last phenylalanine or tryptophan, likely due to a read error. This chain joins TRBV6-1 and TRBJ1-2; tentative D call: TRBD1 (6 bases). The CDR3 consists of 11 residues. Germline values: CDR1 MNHNS, CDR2 SASEGT. Deletions cut 11 bases from V and 8 bases from J, with 15 bases between. The CDR3 bases are TGTGCCGGCAACAGGGAGAACGGCTACACCTTA. Translation gives CAGNRENGYTL.

The chain links TRBV7-2 to TRBJ2-1; weak D call: TRBD1 (6 bases). The CDR3 runs 13 residues. Trimming stripped 9 bases from V and 7 bases from J, with 16 bases between. CDR1 is SGHTA, CDR2 FQGNSA, per germline. Here the CDR3 DNA reads TGTGCCAGGAGTTGGGACAACTATAATGAGCAGTTCTTC. Residues: CARSWDNYNEQFF.

This clonotype was seen a handful of times. The chain has TRBV6-2 or TRBV6-3 and TRBJ1-1; D is unresolved. The CDR3 length is 14 residues. Germline V gives CDR1 MNHEY, CDR2 SVGEGT. V dropped 6 bases and J dropped 3 bases, with 14 bases sitting between them. In DNA, the CDR3 is TGTGCCAGCAGGTACGGAGGCGGCCACACTGAAGCTTTCTTT. It encodes CASRYGGGHTEAFF.

This clonotype was detected many times. This chain joins TRBV28 and TRBJ1-1, with D unresolved. The V gene lost 4 bases and the J gene lost 1 base, with 4 bases spanning the gap. Germline-derived CDR1 and CDR2 are MDHEN and SYDVKM. The CDR3 runs to 12 residues. The CDR3 DNA sequence: TGTGCCAGCAGTTCGCGGAACACTGAAGCTTTCTTT. This gives the protein CASSSRNTEAFF.

Many counts were recorded for this clonotype. The rearrangement uses TRBV6-2 or TRBV6-3 and TRBJ2-1; D might be TRBD1 (6 bases). The length of the CDR3 is 12 residues. Deletions cut 2 bases from V and 10 bases from J, with 9 bases between. The germline V gene encodes CDR1 MNHEY and CDR2 SVGEGT. CDR3 protein: CASSYNRDEQFF. The CDR3 region has the DNA TGTGCCAGCAGTTACAACAGGGACGAGCAGTTCTTC.

This clonotype occurred many times. This chain links TRBV7-2 with TRBJ1-5; 8 positions agree with TRBD1. Germline trimming cut 5 bases from V and 3 bases from J; bases unmatched to any gene: 6. Germline V CDR1 and CDR2: SGHTA, FQGNSA. This CDR3 spans 15 amino acids. CDR3 in DNA: TGTGCCAGCAGCCCCAGGGGGCACAACAATCAGCCCCAGCATTTT. It translates to CASSPRGHNNQPQHF. The whole variable domain, filled in from reference TRBV7-2 and TRBJ1-5, reads GAGVSQSPSNKVTEKGKDVELRCDPISGHTALYWYRQSLGQGLEFLIYFQGNSAPDKSGLPSDRFSAERTGGSVSTLTIQRTQQEDSAVYLCASSPRGHNNQPQHFGDGTRLSIL.

This clonotype was seen many times. J is TRBJ2-3 and V is TRBV12-3 or TRBV12-4; D may correspond to TRBD1 or TRBD2 (5 bases each). V was trimmed by 3 bases and J by 15 bases, leaving 16 bases between them. The CDR3 is 12 residues long. The CDR3 region is CASSLRGTHAYF. DNA for the CDR3: TGTGCCAGCAGTTTGAGAGGGACCCACGCATATTTT.

This clonotype was seen many times. V and J are TRBV30 and TRBJ2-7; D is undetermined. This CDR3 contains 12 residues. In germline, CDR1 is GTSNPN, CDR2 SVGIG (reference sequence). V was trimmed by 2 bases and J by 3 bases, leaving 8 bases between them. As DNA, the CDR3 is TGTGCCTGGAGTCCTGAGAGCTACGAGCAGTACTTC. The encoded protein is CAWSPESYEQYF.

The table lists this clonotype with many counts. The chain employs TRBV6-1 and TRBJ2-7; TRBD1 aligns across 10 bases. CDR1 and CDR2 from the germline V gene are MNHNS and SASEGT. The CDR3 sequence is 18 residues long. Losses at the gene ends were 2 bases for V and 2 bases for J; bases not matched to a gene: 12. As DNA, the CDR3 is TGTGCCAGCAGTGAAACCCGTTATCCGGGACAGGGGACCTACGAGCAGTACTTC. It specifies CASSETRYPGQGTYEQYF.

Judged by abundance, this clonotype is medium-sized (0.01 to 0.1%). The rearrangement joins TRBV25-1 to TRBJ1-1; maybe TRBD1 (5 bases). With 3 bases removed from V and 1 base from J, the gap between germline ends came to 9 bases. This CDR3 spans 14 amino acids. Germline V lookup: CDR1 MGHDK, CDR2 SYGVNS. The CDR3 DNA is TGTGCCAGCAGTGACACTGGGGGGAACACTGAAGCTTTCTTT. Translation gives CASSDTGGNTEAFF.

In this sample, this clonotype turned up many times. The rearrangement uses TRBV29-1 and TRBJ1-1; D remains ambiguous. The V gene's germline CDR1 is SQVTM and CDR2 ANQGSEA. Trimming removed 2 bases from V and 1 base from J, with 8 bases in between. There are 13 residues in the CDR3. The CDR3 region is CSVEKGANTEAFF. CDR3 nucleotide sequence: TGCAGCGTTGAAAAAGGAGCGAACACTGAAGCTTTCTTT. The full variable domain, with the rest looked up from reference TRBV29-1 and TRBJ1-1, is SAVISQKPSRDICQRGTSLTIQCQVDSQVTMMFWYRQQPGQSLTLIATANQGSEATYESGFVIDKFPISRPNLTFSTLTVSNMSPEDSSIYLCSVEKGANTEAFFGQGTRLTVV.

This clonotype was recorded at least ten times. In DNA form, the CDR3 reads TGTGCCAGCAGCCCGGCAGCATTAAACACTGAAGCTTTCTTT. It encodes CASSPAALNTEAFF. V gene TRBV14 combines with J gene TRBJ1-1, with D unclear. The germline V gene encodes CDR1 SGHDN and CDR2 FVKESK. The CDR3 is made up of 14 amino acids. Trimming pared 4 bases from V and 2 bases from J, leaving 11 bases between.

This clonotype was picked up many times. The rearrangement links TRBV4-2 to TRBJ2-1; 7 positions agree with TRBD2. V trimming: 4 bases; J trimming: 0 bases; junction bases outside the gene matches: 9. CDR1 and CDR2 (germline): LGHNA, YNFKEQ. The CDR3 loop spans 17 amino acids. CDR3 in amino acids: CASSLDPPGGSYNEQFF. CDR3 in DNA: TGTGCCAGCAGCCTGGATCCCCCGGGAGGCTCCTACAATGAGCAGTTCTTC.

This clonotype was detected many times. This chain joins TRBV4-1 and TRBJ2-7, with D hard to call. V lost 0 bases and J 0 bases, leaving 6 bases between the germline ends. This CDR3 comprises 14 residues. Germline CDR1 and CDR2: MGHRA and YSYEKL. CDR3 in DNA: TGCGCCAGCAGCCAAGACCGGATCTCCTACGAGCAGTACTTC. Translating gives CASSQDRISYEQYF.

This clonotype was detected ten times or more. The chain carries TRBV9 and TRBJ1-3, with D perhaps matching TRBD1 (5 bases). In germline, CDR1 is SGDLS, CDR2 YYNGEE. The CDR3 runs to 20 residues. V shed 3 bases and J shed 1 base, with 26 bases lying between them. This chain's CDR3 is CASSATTPGPALSSGNTIYF. The CDR3 DNA sequence: TGTGCCAGCAGCGCCACCACACCGGGGCCGGCTTTAAGTTCTGGAAACACCATATATTTT.

In its sample, this clonotype was seen many times. J is TRBJ2-6 and V is TRBV7-2, with D unresolved. The CDR3 spans 15 residues. From germline, CDR1 is SGHTA and CDR2 FQGNSA. With 0 bases removed from V and 0 bases from J, the gap between germline ends came to 3 bases. CDR3 sequence reads: CASSLAGSGANVLTF. The CDR3 bases are TGTGCCAGCAGCTTAGCCGGCTCTGGGGCCAACGTCCTGACTTTC.

The sample holds a few counts of this clonotype. A single base separates this from a much larger clone, so it may be a read error. V and J are TRBV5-1 and TRBJ2-1, with 7 positions matching TRBD1. J gave up 3 bases and V 4 bases, and 7 bases lay outside the gene matches. The CDR3 runs to 15 residues. Germline V gene lookup returns CDR1 SGHRS and CDR2 YFSETQ. CDR3 in DNA: TGCGCCAGCAGCCGACAGGGTCCCGACTACAATGAGCAGTTCTTC. Protein sequence: CASSRQGPDYNEQFF.

This clonotype was detected many times. The chain is built from TRBV12-3 or TRBV12-4 and TRBJ1-1, with no clear D. The ends were cut back, 1 base at V and 4 bases at J, with 7 bases in the middle. This CDR3 is 13 amino acids long. Here the CDR3 DNA reads TGTGCCAGCAGTTTAGGTGGACCCACTGAAGCTTTCTTT. It encodes CASSLGGPTEAFF.

In regard to this clonotype: A single base separates this from a much larger clone, so it may be a read error. The rearrangement links TRBV14 to TRBJ2-7, with D perhaps being TRBD1 or TRBD2 (6 bases each). The CDR3 length is 15 residues. In germline, CDR1 is SGHDN, CDR2 FVKESK. Trimming left V 0 bases short and J 1 base short, with 10 bases between. The CDR3 region is CASSQEQGGSYEQYF. The CDR3 nucleotides read TGTGCCAGCAGCCAAGAGCAAGGGGGGTCCTACGAGCAGTACTTC.

This clonotype was counted many times. The rearrangement joins TRBV4-1 to TRBJ2-7; 7 positions agree with TRBD2. The ends lost 0 bases at V and 1 base at J; junction bases unmatched: 3. CDR1 MGHRA and CDR2 YSYEKL come from the germline V gene. This CDR3 is 15 amino acids long. DNA for the CDR3: TGCGCCAGCAGCCAAGATAACGGGGGGTCCTACGAGCAGTACTTC. As protein: CASSQDNGGSYEQYF.